This TCR beta chain was found in a study of T and B cells in COVID-19 patients (dated by TCRdb to 2018 to 2020). Background on the whole study: Using TRB and IGH repertoire sequencing of peripheral blood, the study characterized adaptive immunity in COVID-19 patients who had active infection or had recovered. Of the 20 to 25 patients in the active-infection cohort, over 10 were critically ill and needed mechanical ventilation or ECMO. Repertoire analyses used an age-matched reference group of approximately 40 healthy donors who were negative for COVID-19 antibodies as the comparison. As many as 9 follow-up blood samples were taken per patient, and some of the samples covered different disease stages within the same individual. The recovered cohort had a median age of 34 years, compared with around 67 years in the active-infection cohort. Comorbidities linked to unfavorable COVID-19 outcome were present in 18 of 20 patients in the active-infection cohort. The recovered cohort included approximately 19 patients who contributed approximately 22 samples, and most of those patients had mild to moderate COVID-19 that was managed on an outpatient basis. The TCR and BCR sequence repository comprised fewer than 40 patients and approximately 72 time points, with over 8 million TCR sequences analysed. Because samples were available both during active disease and after recovery, a couple of patients were counted in both the recovered and the active cohorts.

The sample was run on an Illumina MiSeq. TRB rearrangements were amplified by multiplex PCR with BIOMED2 TRB-A/B primer pools. Illumina-compatible adapters and 7-nucleotide sample barcodes were attached to the amplicons through two consecutive PCRs. Phusion HS II polymerase was used for all library PCRs. Amplicons were gel-purified with the NucleoSpin Gel and PCR Clean-up kit, quantified on Qubit, and pooled at around 3.7 nM. Before Illumina next-generation sequencing, the quality of the amplicon pool was assessed on an Agilent 2100 Bioanalyzer. The study's own analysis went as follows. Annotation of TRB rearrangements was performed with MiXCR 3.0.8 using the default MiXCR reference library. Non-productive reads and sequences with fewer than 2 reads were excluded, and each unique CDR3 nucleotide sequence counted as one clone. Clonality, diversity, richness and V-J gene usage were calculated in R 3.5.1. GLIPH2 was used for TCR clustering by CDR3 similarity, and generation probabilities were calculated by OLGA. GLIPH2 clusters were kept only when the clusters contained at least four unique TCR clonotypes present in at least three individuals. TCRdb itself trimmed the public reads at Q25 with fastp, ran MiXCR and retained productive beta chains. A single entry per CDR3 protein holds the most common genes and DNA from its merged rows. The V and J calls and clone size are TCRdb's, not the authors'. This sample has 4,000 to 4,500 distinct CDR3 sequences in its table, and approximately 26% of those were observed once. The ten largest account for about 39% of the sample.

V loses 8 bases of germline sequence and J loses 4 bases, and the interval between the two ends is 11 bases. CDR1 and CDR2 are drawn from the germline V gene (reference sequence): LNHDA, SQIVND. The CDR3 holds 12 amino acids from the cysteine to the phenylalanine. The retained sequence is limited to the CDR3, 36 bases, with the frame set at the first base. Paper-wide results and their limitations: Specific T cell subsets (CD4+/Treg/CD8+) and sorted SARS-CoV-2-responsive or tetramer+ T cells had not yet been sequenced, with those experiments still ongoing. A total of over 2,000 TCR clusters were exclusive to the recovered cohort, and approximately 31 of those clusters were low-pGen clusters. The reported TCR clusters were said to need prospective validation before any clinical use. TRB repertoires were found to be highly clonal in active COVID-19, whereas diversity and richness at recovery were found to rise above healthy donor levels. Few blood samples were available from mildly ill patients while symptoms were present, and early samples from severe cases were likewise scarce. TRBV/TRBJ gene usage was reported as strongly skewed in patients with COVID-19. The cohort was judged too small for assessing how HLA contributes to COVID-19 susceptibility or severity.

By share, this clonotype ranks as medium-sized (0.01 to 0.1%). Its antigen is currently not known. No much larger clone exists at a distance of one base, and base qualities are not known. TRB repertoires were amplified using about 220-500 ng of genomic DNA isolated from blood. Sequencing was done on a sample of blood. The rearranged segments are TRBV19 and TRBJ1-2; the D segment could be TRBD1, given 5 matching bases. The clonotype originates from a human donor with active COVID-19. The donor label of this sample is uncertain. Read as DNA, the sequence is TGTGCCAGTTGGGACGGTTTCTATGGCTACACCTTC. Its amino acids are CASWDGFYGYTF.